This TCR beta chain was captured in a study of T cells after yellow fever vaccination. General observations from the study: Weaker overall, the secondary response nonetheless peaked faster (day 5 versus 15). Most clones from primary vaccination were detected again post-booster (about 95% CD4, around 90% CD8). Although most clonotypes did not, a small share appeared in both CD4 and CD8 compartments.

This clonotype has only a few counts. Antigen specificity is unknown. UMIs and a universal primer site were added when TCR cDNA was made by 5'RACE template switching. TCRdb re-analysed the 5' RACE reads in MiXCR, keeping a single row per CDR3 protein. The table has hundreds of thousands of distinct CDR3 sequences, about 12% seen once. The specimen comprised PBMCs, sampled on the day of the yellow fever booster vaccination. This TCR was recovered from a man aged 25-45 years who received the YFV17D yellow fever vaccine.

The CDR3 sequence is CASSLIPNRREIVYEQYF. In nucleotides, the CDR3 is TGTGCCAGCAGCCTTATACCGAATAGGCGGGAGATCGTCTACGAGCAGTACTTC. The V gene is TRBV27, the J gene TRBJ2-7; TRBD2 aligns across 7 bases. This CDR3 contains 18 residues. Losses at the gene ends were 6 bases for V and 3 bases for J; bases not matched to a gene: 20. CDR1 is MNHEY and CDR2 is SMNVEV in the germline V gene (reference sequence).